The 21 T cell receptor beta chains listed next were all sequenced from one sample in a study of shared clonotypes between healthy human individuals (TCRdb year 2020). The protocol used for the library was the immunoSEQ multiplex PCR assay. TCRdb mirrors the immuneACCESS table, restricted to in-frame sequences. Some clones are absent from its copies; in checked studies, under half trace to an unresolved V gene, and the reason for the others is unknown. The sample table contains about 2.3 million clones; only one count was recorded for 90% to 95% of them. The top ten clones comprise 0.35% to 0.45% of the sample. The specimen sequenced was naive CD4+ T cells from PBMCs. The cell subset or site label for this specimen denotes: CD45RA+ positively selected. The receptors shown here come from a man younger than 35 in good health. Some clones in this sample may be carry-over from other donors' samples.

This sequence joins TRBV2 and TRBJ2-1; 13 bases line up with TRBD2. This CDR3 is built from 16 residues. Germline values: CDR1 SNHLY, CDR2 FYNNEI. The V gene end was trimmed by 6 bases and the J gene end by 10 bases; junction bases not matched to a gene: 12. The CDR3 region is CASSKPQLAGGDEQFF. Written as DNA, the CDR3 is TGTGCCAGCAGCAAGCCCCAACTAGCGGGAGGGGACGAGCAGTTCTTC.

The V and J genes are TRBV7-9 and TRBJ2-7; no firm D call. Between the trimmed V and J ends, which lost 4 bases and 2 bases, there was a span of 15 bases. CDR1 is SEHNR, CDR2 FQNEAQ, per germline (reference sequence). The CDR3 loop spans 15 amino acids. CDR3 sequence (DNA): TGTGCCAGCAGCTCCGCCTTGGATGGGGCCTACGAGCAGTACTTC. Protein product: CASSSALDGAYEQYF. Together with reference TRBV7-9 and TRBJ2-7, the CDR3 gives the full variable domain: DTGVSQNPRHKITKRGQNVTFRCDPISEHNRLYWYRQTLGQGPEFLTYFQNEAQLEKSRLLSDRFSAERPKGSFSTLEIQRTEQGDSAMYLCASSSALDGAYEQYFGPGTRLTVT.

The chain employs TRBV6-1 and TRBJ1-2; 11 bases line up with TRBD1. V was clipped by 2 bases and J by 7 bases; unmatched bases: 3. Germline V gives CDR1 MNHNS, CDR2 SASEGT. This CDR3 is 14 amino acids long. CDR3 protein: CASSEFGTGGGYTF. The CDR3 coding sequence is TGTGCCAGCAGTGAATTCGGGACAGGGGGTGGCTACACCTTC.

On this clone itself: Other DNA sequences from this sample encode an identical CDR3 as well. The chain uses TRBV30 and TRBJ2-3; no clear D. The CDR3 extends over 11 amino acids. V gave up 1 base and J gave up 3 bases, with 2 bases separating them. Germline CDR1 is GTSNPN and CDR2 is SVGIG (reference sequence). CDR3 DNA sequence: TGTGCCTGGAGTGGGACAGATACGCAGTATTTT. Its translation is CAWSGTDTQYF.

The V gene is TRBV7-3, the J gene TRBJ1-1, with a weak D call TRBD1 (6 bases). With 3 bases removed from V and 4 bases from J, the gap between germline ends came to 15 bases. The V gene's germline CDR1 is SGHTA and CDR2 FQGTGA. This CDR3 is 15 amino acids long. CDR3 loop: CASSFNPGAGTEAFF. CDR3 DNA: TGTGCCAGCAGCTTTAATCCGGGGGCCGGCACTGAAGCTTTCTTT. Drawing the rest from reference TRBV7-3 and TRBJ1-1, the complete variable domain is GAGVSQTPSNKVTEKGKYVELRCDPISGHTALYWYRQSLGQGPEFLIYFQGTGAADDSGLPNDRFFAVRPEGSVSTLKIQRTERGDSAVYLCASSFNPGAGTEAFFGQGTRLTVV.

The rearrangement joins TRBV2 to TRBJ2-7; D is undetermined. Germline-derived CDR1 and CDR2 are SNHLY and FYNNEI. V lost 7 bases to trimming and J lost 2 bases, with 15 bases between them. This CDR3 has 14 residues. CDR3 region: CASNKGGYAYEQYF. The CDR3, as DNA: TGTGCCAGCAATAAGGGTGGATACGCCTACGAGCAGTACTTC.

The chain employs TRBV4-2 and TRBJ2-1, with 7 bases aligning to TRBD2. From germline, CDR1 is LGHNA and CDR2 YNFKEQ. After removal of 4 bases from V and 2 bases from J, the junction contained 11 bases not matched to a gene. The CDR3 runs to 17 residues. CDR3 sequence (DNA): TGTGCCAGCAGCCCAACAGGAGGGAGGGTCCCCTACAATGAGCAGTTCTTC. It yields the protein CASSPTGGRVPYNEQFF.

The chain links TRBV9 to TRBJ2-7, with D perhaps assigned TRBD1 or TRBD2 (5 bases each). The CDR3 contains 15 residues. The V end was cut by 1 base, the J end by 0 bases, with 11 bases between. From germline, CDR1 is SGDLS and CDR2 YYNGEE. CDR3 DNA: TGTGCCAGCAGCGTACTGGGGGAATACTCCTACGAGCAGTACTTC. Protein: CASSVLGEYSYEQYF.

CDR3 nucleotide sequence: TGTGCCAGCAGATCCGCGGGACAAGAGACCCAGTACTTC. Translating it yields CASRSAGQETQYF. The V gene is TRBV28, the J gene TRBJ2-5, with D maybe TRBD2 (6 bases). CDR3 length: 13 amino acids. V gave up 6 bases and J gave up 2 bases, with 10 bases separating them. CDR1 and CDR2 (germline): MDHEN, SYDVKM.

Note on this clone: Other DNA variants within this sample encode the same CDR3. The chain carries TRBV5-1 and TRBJ2-5; D remains unclear. V shed 2 bases and J shed 3 bases, with 5 bases lying between them. The germline V gene has CDR1 SGHRS and CDR2 YFSETQ. There are 12 residues in the CDR3. The DNA of the CDR3 is TGCGCCAGCAGCTTAGGAGAAGAGACCCAGTACTTC. Translated, it gives CASSLGEETQYF. The full variable domain, in which reference TRBV5-1 and TRBJ2-5 provide the parts outside the CDR3, is KAGVTQTPRYLIKTRGQQVTLSCSPISGHRSVSWYQQTPGQGLQFLFEYFSETQRNKGNFPGRFSGRQFSNSRSEMNVSTLELGDSALYLCASSLGEETQYFGPGTRLLVL.

V gene TRBV2 combines with J gene TRBJ1-1; D not certain. Trimming shortened V by 8 bases and J by 4 bases, and 14 bases separated the two germline ends. Germline V gene sequence: CDR1 SNHLY, CDR2 FYNNEI. The CDR3 is 13 residues long. CDR3 residues: CASFAVRATEAFF. The CDR3 DNA follows: TGTGCCAGCTTTGCTGTTAGGGCCACTGAAGCTTTCTTT.

A word on this clone: Other DNA variants within this sample encode the same CDR3. The rearrangement uses TRBV5-4 and TRBJ2-7; a weak D match, TRBD2 (6 bases). CDR3 length: 13 amino acids. Germline V CDR1 and CDR2: SGHNT, YYREEE (reference sequence). V was trimmed by 5 bases and J by 0 bases, leaving 9 bases between them. CDR3 residues: CASRISGSYEQYF. The CDR3 nucleotides read TGTGCCAGCAGGATTAGCGGCTCCTACGAGCAGTACTTC.

The gene calls are TRBV2 and TRBJ2-5; tentative D call: TRBD1 (6 bases). With 3 bases removed from V and 5 bases from J, the gap between germline ends came to 10 bases. The germline gives CDR1 SNHLY, CDR2 FYNNEI. The CDR3 has 13 residues. CDR3 sequence reads: CASSEGARETQYF. DNA for the CDR3: TGTGCCAGCAGTGAGGGGGCGCGGGAGACCCAGTACTTC. The whole variable domain, remainder taken from reference TRBV2 and TRBJ2-5, is EPEVTQTPSHQVTQMGQEVILRCVPISNHLYFYWYRQILGQKVEFLVSFYNNEISEKSEIFDDQFSVERPDGSNFTLKIRSTKLEDSAMYFCASSEGARETQYFGPGTRLLVL.

This clone was found once. This chain joins TRBV5-1 and TRBJ2-7; TRBD2 agrees at 8 bases. This CDR3 spans 20 amino acids. CDR1 is SGHRS and CDR2 is YFSETQ in the germline V gene. With V trimmed by 3 bases and J by 3 bases, 23 bases remained unmatched. The CDR3: CASSSYRSGTQLPAVYEQYF. The CDR3 nucleotides read TGCGCCAGCAGCTCCTACCGTAGCGGGACCCAGCTTCCAGCTGTCTACGAGCAGTACTTC.

The V call is TRBV15, the J call TRBJ1-3; D is perhaps TRBD1 (6 bases). From germline, CDR1 is LNHNV and CDR2 YYDKDF (reference sequence). The CDR3 has 17 amino acids. Trimming shortened V by 0 bases and J by 2 bases, and 14 bases separated the two germline ends. CDR3 loop: CATSRDSPQGAGNTIYF. CDR3 DNA: TGTGCCACCAGCAGAGATTCCCCACAGGGCGCTGGAAACACCATATATTTT. Supplemented by reference TRBV15 and TRBJ1-3, the full variable domain reads DAMVIQNPRYQVTQFGKPVTLSCSQTLNHNVMYWYQQKSSQAPKLLFHYYDKDFNNEADTPDNFQSRRPNTSFCFLDIRSPGLGDTAMYLCATSRDSPQGAGNTIYFGEGSWLTVV.

V is TRBV5-3 and J is TRBJ1-1, with 9 bases that match TRBD1. TRBV5-3 carries the ORF label, with uncertain function. This CDR3 has 14 residues. Trimming removed 4 bases from V and 3 bases from J; junction bases left unmatched: 4. Written as DNA, the CDR3 is TGTGCCAGAAGCAGAAACAGGGGGCACACTGAAGCTTTCTTT. This gives the protein CARSRNRGHTEAFF.

This rearrangement joins TRBV29-1 to TRBJ2-7; weak D call: TRBD1 (6 bases). This CDR3 has 12 residues. The germline V gene encodes CDR1 SQVTM and CDR2 ANQGSEA. Trimming shortened V by 2 bases and J by 2 bases, and 7 bases separated the two germline ends. The CDR3 is CSVERGTYEQYF. The CDR3 DNA reads as TGCAGCGTTGAAAGGGGGACCTACGAGCAGTACTTC.

The gene calls are TRBV27 and TRBJ1-1, with 7 bases identical to TRBD1. From germline, CDR1 is MNHEY and CDR2 SMNVEV (reference sequence). V lost 3 bases to trimming and J lost 6 bases; unmatched junction nucleotides: 13. This CDR3 spans 16 amino acids. The CDR3 protein is CASSFRPTGYLPEAFF. The DNA for the CDR3 is TGTGCCAGCAGTTTCCGTCCGACAGGGTACCTACCTGAAGCTTTCTTT.

The chain links TRBV27 to TRBJ2-7; D ambiguous. The CDR3 runs to 15 residues. The V gene lost 0 bases and the J gene lost 1 base, with 10 bases spanning the gap. Germline V CDR1 and CDR2: MNHEY, SMNVEV (reference sequence). Written as DNA, the CDR3 is TGTGCCAGCAGTTTATCGGTAGGACCTTCCTACGAGCAGTACTTC. Its translation: CASSLSVGPSYEQYF.

Regarding this clone: In the same sample, other DNA sequences code for this CDR3. The V and J genes are TRBV5-1 and TRBJ2-1, with unresolved D. Trimming removed 2 bases at V and 1 base at J, with 7 bases between. The CDR3 is 14 amino acids. Germline V gene sequence: CDR1 SGHRS, CDR2 YFSETQ. In DNA, the CDR3 is TGCGCCAGCAGCTTACCAGGTTCCTACAATGAGCAGTTCTTC. As protein: CASSLPGSYNEQFF.

This chain joins TRBV19 and TRBJ2-2, with 7 bases identical to TRBD1. Germline CDR1 is LNHDA and CDR2 is SQIVND (reference sequence). This CDR3 is built from 19 residues. V lost 5 bases and J lost 1; bases outside the gene matches: 16. CDR3 DNA sequence: TGTGCCAGTAGTTCCCCGACAGGGAGAAACACGATGAACACCGGGGAGCTGTTTTTT. Protein: CASSSPTGRNTMNTGELFF.